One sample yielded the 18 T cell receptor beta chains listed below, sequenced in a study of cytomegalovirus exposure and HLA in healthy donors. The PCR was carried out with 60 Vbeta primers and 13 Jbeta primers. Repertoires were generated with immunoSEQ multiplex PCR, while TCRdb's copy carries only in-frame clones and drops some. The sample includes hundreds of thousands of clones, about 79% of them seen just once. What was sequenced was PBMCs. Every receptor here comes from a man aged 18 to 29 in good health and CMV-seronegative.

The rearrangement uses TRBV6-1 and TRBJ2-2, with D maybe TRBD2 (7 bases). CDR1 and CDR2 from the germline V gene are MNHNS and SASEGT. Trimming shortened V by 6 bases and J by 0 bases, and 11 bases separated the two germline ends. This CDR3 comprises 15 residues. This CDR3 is CASRGGAPNTGELFF. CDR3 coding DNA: TGTGCCAGCAGGGGGGGGGCCCCGAACACCGGGGAGCTGTTTTTT.

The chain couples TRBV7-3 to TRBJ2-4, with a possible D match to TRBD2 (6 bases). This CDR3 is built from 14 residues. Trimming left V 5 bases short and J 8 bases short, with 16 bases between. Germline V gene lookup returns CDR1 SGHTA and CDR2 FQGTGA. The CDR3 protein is CASSTTGPGDIQYF. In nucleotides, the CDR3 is TGTGCCAGCAGCACGACGGGACCGGGAGACATTCAGTACTTC. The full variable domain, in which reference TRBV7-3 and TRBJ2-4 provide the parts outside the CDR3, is GAGVSQTPSNKVTEKGKYVELRCDPISGHTALYWYRQSLGQGPEFLIYFQGTGAADDSGLPNDRFFAVRPEGSVSTLKIQRTERGDSAVYLCASSTTGPGDIQYFGAGTRLSVL.

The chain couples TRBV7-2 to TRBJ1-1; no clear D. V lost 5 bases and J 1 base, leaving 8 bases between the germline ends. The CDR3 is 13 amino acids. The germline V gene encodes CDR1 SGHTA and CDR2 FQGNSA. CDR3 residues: CASSPRQNTEAFF. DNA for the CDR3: TGTGCCAGCAGCCCGAGACAGAACACTGAAGCTTTCTTT.

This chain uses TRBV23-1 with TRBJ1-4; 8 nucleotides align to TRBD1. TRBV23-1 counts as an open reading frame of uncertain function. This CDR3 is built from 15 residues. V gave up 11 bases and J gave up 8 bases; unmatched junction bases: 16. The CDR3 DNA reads TGCGCCCCCCCGGGCCAGGGGGCGGGCGGGGAAAAACTGTTTTTT. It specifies CAPPGQGAGGEKLFF.

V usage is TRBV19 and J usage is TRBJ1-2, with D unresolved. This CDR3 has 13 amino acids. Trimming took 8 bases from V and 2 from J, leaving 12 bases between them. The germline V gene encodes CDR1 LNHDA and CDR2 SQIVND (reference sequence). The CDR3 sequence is CASGYGENYGYTF. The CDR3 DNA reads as TGTGCCAGTGGGTACGGGGAGAACTATGGCTACACCTTC.

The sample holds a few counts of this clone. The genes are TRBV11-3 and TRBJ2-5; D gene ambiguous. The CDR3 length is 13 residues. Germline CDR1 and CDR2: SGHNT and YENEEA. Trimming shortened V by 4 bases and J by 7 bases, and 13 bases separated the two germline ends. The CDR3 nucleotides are TGTGCCAGCAGCTCTCGAACAGATGGGACCCAGTACTTC. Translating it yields CASSSRTDGTQYF.

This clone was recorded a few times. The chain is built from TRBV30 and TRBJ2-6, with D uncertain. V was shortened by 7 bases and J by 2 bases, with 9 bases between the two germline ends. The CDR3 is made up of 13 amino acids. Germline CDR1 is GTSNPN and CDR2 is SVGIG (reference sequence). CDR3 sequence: CALGLAGANVLTF. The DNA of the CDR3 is TGTGCCTTGGGCTTGGCTGGGGCCAACGTCCTGACTTTC.

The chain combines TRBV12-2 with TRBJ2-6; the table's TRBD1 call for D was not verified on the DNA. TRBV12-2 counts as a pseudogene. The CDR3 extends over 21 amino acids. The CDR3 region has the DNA TGTGCAAGTCGCTTAGTAGGAGGGACAGCCTTCGGGGTCGCTGGGGCCAACGTCCTGACTTTC. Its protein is CASRLVGGTAFGVAGANVLTF.

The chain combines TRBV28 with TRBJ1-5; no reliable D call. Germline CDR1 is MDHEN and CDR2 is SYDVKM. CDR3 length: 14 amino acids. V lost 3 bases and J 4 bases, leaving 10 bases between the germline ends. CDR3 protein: CASSFGQVNQPQHF. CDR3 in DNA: TGTGCCAGCAGTTTTGGGCAGGTTAATCAGCCCCAGCATTTT.

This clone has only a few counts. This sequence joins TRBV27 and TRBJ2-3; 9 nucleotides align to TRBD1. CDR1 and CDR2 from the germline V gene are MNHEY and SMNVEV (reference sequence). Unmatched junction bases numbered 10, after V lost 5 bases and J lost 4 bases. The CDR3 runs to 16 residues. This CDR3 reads CASSTAGTGSPDTQYF. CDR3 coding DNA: TGTGCCAGCAGTACCGCAGGGACAGGGAGCCCAGATACGCAGTATTTT.

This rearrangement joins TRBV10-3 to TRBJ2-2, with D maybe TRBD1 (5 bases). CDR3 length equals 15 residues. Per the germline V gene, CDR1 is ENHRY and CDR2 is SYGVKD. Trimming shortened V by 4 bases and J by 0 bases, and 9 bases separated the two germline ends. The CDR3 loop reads CAISGTGSNTGELFF. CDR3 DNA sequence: TGTGCCATCAGTGGTACAGGATCGAACACCGGGGAGCTGTTTTTT.

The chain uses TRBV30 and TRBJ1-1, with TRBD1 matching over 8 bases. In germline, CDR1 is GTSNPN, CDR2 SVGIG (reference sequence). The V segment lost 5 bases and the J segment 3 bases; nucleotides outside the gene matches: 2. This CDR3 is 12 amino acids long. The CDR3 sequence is CAWDRGDTEAFF. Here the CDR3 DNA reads TGTGCCTGGGACAGGGGCGACACTGAAGCTTTCTTT.

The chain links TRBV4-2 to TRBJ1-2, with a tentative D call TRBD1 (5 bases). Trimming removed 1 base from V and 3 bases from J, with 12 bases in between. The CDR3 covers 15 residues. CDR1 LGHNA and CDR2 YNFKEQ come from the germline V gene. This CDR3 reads CASSQGTGEDYGYTF. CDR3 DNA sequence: TGTGCCAGCAGCCAAGGTACAGGAGAAGACTATGGCTACACCTTC.

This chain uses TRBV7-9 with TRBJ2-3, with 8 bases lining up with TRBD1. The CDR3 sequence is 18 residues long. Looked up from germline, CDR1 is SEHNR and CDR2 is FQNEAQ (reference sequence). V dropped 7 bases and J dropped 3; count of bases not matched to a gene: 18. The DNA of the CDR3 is TGTGCCAGCACCCTTCAAAGGACAGGGTTCCCATCGACAGATACGCAGTATTTT. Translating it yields CASTLQRTGFPSTDTQYF.

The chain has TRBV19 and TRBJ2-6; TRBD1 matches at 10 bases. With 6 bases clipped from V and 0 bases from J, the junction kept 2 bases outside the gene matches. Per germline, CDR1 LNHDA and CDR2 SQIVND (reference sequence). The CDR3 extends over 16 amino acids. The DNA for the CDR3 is TGTGCCAGTAGCCGGACAGGGGGCTCTGGGGCCAACGTCCTGACTTTC. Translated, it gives CASSRTGGSGANVLTF.

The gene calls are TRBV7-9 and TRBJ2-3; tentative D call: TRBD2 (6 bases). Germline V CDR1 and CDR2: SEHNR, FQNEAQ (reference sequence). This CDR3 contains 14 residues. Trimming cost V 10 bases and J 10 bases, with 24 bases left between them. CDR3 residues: CATTTGTLGLAQYF. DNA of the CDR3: TGTGCCACAACGACCGGGACTCTTGGTCTTGCGCAGTATTTT.

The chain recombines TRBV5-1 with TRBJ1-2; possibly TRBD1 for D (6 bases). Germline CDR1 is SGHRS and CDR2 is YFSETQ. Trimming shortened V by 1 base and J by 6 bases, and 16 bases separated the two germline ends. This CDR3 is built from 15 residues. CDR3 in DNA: TGCGCCAGCAGCTTGTCAGGCAGGGGAACGGATGGCTACACCTTC. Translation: CASSLSGRGTDGYTF.

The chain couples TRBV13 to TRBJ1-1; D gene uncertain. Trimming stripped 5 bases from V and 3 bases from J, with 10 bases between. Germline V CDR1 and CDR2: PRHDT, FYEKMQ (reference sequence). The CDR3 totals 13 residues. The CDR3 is CASSDPGDTEAFF. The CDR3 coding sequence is TGTGCCAGCAGCGATCCCGGGGACACTGAAGCTTTCTTT.